Listed below are T cell receptor beta chains from one sample, sequenced in a study of cytomegalovirus exposure and HLA in healthy donors. The repertoire was sequenced with immunoSEQ multiplex PCR; TCRdb's copy has only in-frame clones and lacks some. The top ten clones hold more than 1% of a sample with some 100,000 clones, roughly 88% of them seen once. The sequencing input was PBMCs. The receptors shown here come from a woman aged 18 to 35 in good health and CMV-seronegative. CDR3s include the opening cysteine and the closing phenylalanine or tryptophan. D genes are given only for firm matches. The listing skips clone size in some rows; elsewhere it reads once, few, many or a size class.

CDR3aa | CDR3nt | abundance | j_gene | v_gene | d_gene
CAWDVRANYGYTF | TGTGCCTGGGACGTCAGGGCTAACTATGGCTACACCTTC | - | TRBJ1-2 | TRBV30 | -
CASGTGLNSGELFF | TGTGCCAGCGGGACAGGGTTGAACAGCGGGGAGCTGTTTTTT | few | TRBJ2-2 | TRBV2 | TRBD1
CASSVSTGSARNEQYF | TGTGCCAGCAGCGTTTCAACAGGGAGCGCTCGGAACGAGCAGTACTTC | - | TRBJ2-7 | TRBV9 | -
CAWRAGTANQETQYF | TGTGCCTGGAGAGCCGGGACAGCAAACCAAGAGACCCAGTACTTC | - | TRBJ2-5 | TRBV30 | TRBD1
CASSVGQGPEAFF | TGTGCCAGCAGTGTAGGTCAGGGGCCTGAAGCTTTCTTT | - | TRBJ1-1 | TRBV6-1 | -
CASRTGRLDYEQYF | TGTGCCAGCAGAACGGGCCGTCTTGACTACGAGCAGTACTTC | - | TRBJ2-7 | TRBV7-2 | -
CASSLPPITAYEQYF | TGTGCCAGCAGTCTCCCGCCGATCACTGCCTACGAGCAGTACTTC | once | TRBJ2-7 | TRBV2 | -
CASSSGQALSGNTIYF | TGTGCCAGCAGTTCGGGACAGGCACTTTCTGGAAACACCATATATTTT | once | TRBJ1-3 | TRBV6-5 | TRBD1
CASSFVGGRSYTF | TGTGCCAGCAGCTTCGTAGGGGGCAGGAGCTACACCTTC | - | TRBJ1-2 | TRBV5-4 | TRBD1
CASSLGQQPQHF | TGTGCCAGCAGTTTGGGCCAGCAGCCCCAGCATTTT | - | TRBJ1-5 | TRBV28 | -
CVVEAGRQYF | TGTGTGGTGGAGGCGGGGAGGCAGTACTTC | - | TRBJ2-7 | TRBV28 | -
CAWSVRGSTYGYTF | TGTGCCTGGAGCGTCCGGGGATCCACTTATGGCTACACCTTC | - | TRBJ1-2 | TRBV30 | -
CSSSLGLYEQFF | TGTTCCAGCAGCTTAGGTCTATATGAGCAGTTCTTC | - | TRBJ2-1 | TRBV7-9 | -
CASLKRGDSTEAFF | TGTGCCAGCCTTAAACGGGGGGATTCCACTGAAGCTTTCTTT | - | TRBJ1-1 | TRBV6-5 | -
CASTGSIGTQYF | TGTGCCAGCACCGGGAGTATCGGGACCCAGTACTTC | once | TRBJ2-5 | TRBV28 | -
CASSYSGTGDGYTF | TGTGCCAGCAGCTACTCCGGGACAGGGGATGGCTACACCTTC | - | TRBJ1-2 | TRBV7-8 | TRBD1
CASSPPTGGSYEQYF | TGTGCCAGCAGTCCTCCGACAGGGGGCTCCTACGAGCAGTACTTC | - | TRBJ2-7 | TRBV28 | TRBD1
CASSRDNHVTGELFF | TGTGCCAGCAGCCGGGACAACCACGTCACCGGGGAGCTGTTTTTT | - | TRBJ2-2 | TRBV28 | -
CASSSYRNFPGDTGPYEQYF | TGTGCCAGCAGTTCCTACCGCAATTTTCCGGGAGACACAGGCCCCTACGAGCAGTACTTC | - | TRBJ2-7 | TRBV28 | -
CASSSNINQPQHF | TGTGCCAGCAGCTCCAACATAAATCAGCCCCAGCATTTT | - | TRBJ1-5 | TRBV7-3 | -
CASSPGTGDTGELFF | TGTGCCAGCTCACCCGGGACAGGAGACACCGGGGAGCTGTTTTTT | few | TRBJ2-2 | TRBV18 | TRBD1
CASSLGTDLNTEAFF | TGCGCCAGCAGCTTGGGGACAGATTTAAACACTGAAGCTTTCTTT | - | TRBJ1-1 | TRBV5-1 | -
CASSAKEKTSGVQETQYF | TGTGCCAGTAGCGCCAAGGAAAAGACTAGCGGCGTACAAGAGACCCAGTACTTC | - | TRBJ2-5 | TRBV19 | TRBD2